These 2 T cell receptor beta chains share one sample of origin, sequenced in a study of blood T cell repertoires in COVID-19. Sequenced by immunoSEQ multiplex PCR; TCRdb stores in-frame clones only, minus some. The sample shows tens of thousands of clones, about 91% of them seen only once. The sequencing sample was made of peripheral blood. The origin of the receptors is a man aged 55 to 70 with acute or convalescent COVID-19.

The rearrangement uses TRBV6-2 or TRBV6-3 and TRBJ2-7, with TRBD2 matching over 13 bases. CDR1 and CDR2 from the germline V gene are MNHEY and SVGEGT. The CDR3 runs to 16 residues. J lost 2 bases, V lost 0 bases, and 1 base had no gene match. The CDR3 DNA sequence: TGTGCCAGCAGTTACTCGGGACTAGCGGGACCCTACGAGCAGTACTTC. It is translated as CASSYSGLAGPYEQYF.

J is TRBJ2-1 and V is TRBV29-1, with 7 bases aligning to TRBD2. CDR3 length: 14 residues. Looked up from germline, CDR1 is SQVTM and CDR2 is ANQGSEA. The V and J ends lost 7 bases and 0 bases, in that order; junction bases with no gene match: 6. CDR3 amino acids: CSAPGGPSYNEQFF. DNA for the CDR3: TGCAGCGCCCCGGGGGGACCCTCCTACAATGAGCAGTTCTTC.